These 14 T cell receptor beta chains came from one sample sequenced in a study of T cells in localized non-small cell lung cancer. Sequencing used immunoSEQ multiplex PCR; TCRdb keeps in-frame clones, though not all of them. The sample records some 90,000 clones, roughly 90% being singletons. Material: peripheral blood, obtained before any cancer treatment. The source is a man aged 35 to 70 with stage I squamous cell lung carcinoma.

V is TRBV5-1 and J is TRBJ2-3; tentative D call: TRBD2 (5 bases). Trimming left V 8 bases short and J 5 bases short, with 15 bases between. Per the germline V gene, CDR1 is SGHRS and CDR2 is YFSETQ. The CDR3 is made up of 13 amino acids. Written as DNA, the CDR3 is TGCGCCAGTAAGTTGTCTGGAGGAGATACGCAGTATTTT. Translated: CASKLSGGDTQYF.

The rearrangement joins TRBV9 to TRBJ1-2, with 7 positions matching TRBD1. Germline V lookup: CDR1 SGDLS, CDR2 YYNGEE. CDR3 length equals 14 residues. V gave up 4 bases and J gave up 8 bases; unmatched junction bases: 11. DNA of the CDR3: TGTGCCAGCAGCTTCCAAAACAGGGGCGGCGGCTACACCTTC. Its protein is CASSFQNRGGGYTF.

For this clone: Other nucleotide sequences from this sample produce the same CDR3. This chain uses TRBV10-3 with TRBJ1-2, with TRBD1 identical over 7 bases. Germline lookup yields CDR1 ENHRY and CDR2 SYGVKD. This CDR3 contains 15 residues. Trimming took 2 bases from V and 1 from J; bases not matched to a gene: 4. The CDR3 protein is CAISETGDSNYGYTF. The CDR3 coding sequence is TGTGCCATCAGTGAGACAGGGGATAGTAACTATGGCTACACCTTC.

This clone was observed a few times. This chain links TRBV5-1 with TRBJ2-3; D possibly corresponds to TRBD2 (5 bases). The CDR3 loop spans 14 amino acids. Trimming stripped 2 bases from V and 5 bases from J, with 12 bases between. Per the germline V gene, CDR1 is SGHRS and CDR2 is YFSETQ. CDR3: CASSFSASLDTQYF. CDR3 nucleotide sequence: TGCGCCAGCAGCTTTTCGGCTAGCCTAGATACGCAGTATTTT.

The chain employs TRBV5-1 and TRBJ2-3; 13 bases map to TRBD2. The trim removed 3 bases at V and 13 bases at J, leaving 8 bases unmatched. Germline loops: CDR1 SGHRS, CDR2 YFSETQ. The CDR3 has 14 amino acids. CDR3 protein: CASSSGLAGEWEYF. The DNA of the CDR3 is TGCGCCAGCAGCTCAGGACTAGCGGGGGAGTGGGAGTATTTT.

V gene TRBV5-1 combines with J gene TRBJ1-4; D unclear. This CDR3 contains 15 residues. Germline V gives CDR1 SGHRS, CDR2 YFSETQ. V was trimmed by 1 base and J by 4 bases, leaving 11 bases between them. CDR3 protein: CASSLLSGYNEKLFF. CDR3 nucleotide sequence: TGCGCCAGCAGCTTGTTGTCCGGATATAATGAAAAACTGTTTTTT. Combining the CDR3 with reference TRBV5-1 and TRBJ1-4 gives the whole variable domain KAGVTQTPRYLIKTRGQQVTLSCSPISGHRSVSWYQQTPGQGLQFLFEYFSETQRNKGNFPGRFSGRQFSNSRSEMNVSTLELGDSALYLCASSLLSGYNEKLFFGSGTQLSVL.

The V call is TRBV28, the J call TRBJ2-2, with TRBD2 identical over 8 bases. The CDR3 runs to 13 residues. From germline, CDR1 is MDHEN and CDR2 SYDVKM. The V and J ends lost 8 bases and 4 bases, in that order; junction bases with no gene match: 3. Here the CDR3 reads CASHRGGTGELFF. The CDR3 coding sequence is TGTGCCAGCCATCGGGGGGGCACCGGGGAGCTGTTTTTT.

The V gene is TRBV6-5, the J gene TRBJ1-2; 8 nucleotides line up with TRBD1. The CDR3 totals 14 residues. The trim removed 6 bases at V and 4 bases at J, leaving 7 bases unmatched. Germline CDR1 reads MNHEY; CDR2 reads SVGAGI. This CDR3 is CASSPYDRGYGYTF. The CDR3 region has the DNA TGTGCCAGCAGCCCTTACGACAGGGGCTATGGCTACACCTTC.

Only a few counts were recorded for this clone. The chain employs TRBV4-1 and TRBJ2-1; TRBD2 agrees at 12 bases. The junction had 9 bases not matched to a gene; V was cut back by 0 bases and J by 6 bases. The CDR3 consists of 18 residues. Germline V gene data show CDR1 as MGHRA and CDR2 as YSYEKL. CDR3 in DNA: TGCGCCAGCAGCCAAGATCCTAGCGGGGGGGAAATTCGCAATGAGCAGTTCTTC. It translates to CASSQDPSGGEIRNEQFF.

V and J are TRBV25-1 and TRBJ1-1, with 7 bases fitting TRBD1. Looked up from germline, CDR1 is MGHDK and CDR2 is SYGVNS. J lost 8 bases, V lost 2 bases, and 11 bases had no gene match. This CDR3 has 15 residues. The DNA of the CDR3 is TGTGCCAGCAGTGAAGTCGACAGGGTGGCTACCGAAGCTTTCTTT. It encodes CASSEVDRVATEAFF.

V is TRBV27 and J is TRBJ2-3, with D possibly being TRBD2 (6 bases). Germline V gives CDR1 MNHEY, CDR2 SMNVEV (reference sequence). V dropped 2 bases and J dropped 2 bases, with 14 bases sitting between them. This CDR3 has 16 amino acids. CDR3 nucleotides: TGTGCCAGCAGTTTAAGCTGGCGGGGAGCCACAGATACGCAGTATTTT. Amino acids: CASSLSWRGATDTQYF.

This sequence joins TRBV10-1 and TRBJ1-2, with 8 nucleotides matching TRBD1. The CDR3 contains 14 residues. V gave up 5 bases and J gave up 8 bases; unmatched junction bases: 10. Germline CDR1 and CDR2: WNHNN and SYGVQD (reference sequence). CDR3 coding DNA: TGCGCCAGCAGTCCCCCGACAGGGGACGAAGGCTACACCTTC. This codes for CASSPPTGDEGYTF.

The V gene is TRBV7-3, the J gene TRBJ2-2; D remains ambiguous. This CDR3 comprises 12 residues. Germline CDR1 SGHTA, CDR2 FQGTGA. V was pared by 2 bases and J by 6 bases, with 4 bases between. For the CDR3, the DNA is TGTGCCAGCAGCTTAGGGGCCGGGGAGCTGTTTTTT. Its translation is CASSLGAGELFF.

The chain uses TRBV11-2 and TRBJ2-1; D ambiguous. Germline lookup yields CDR1 SGHAT and CDR2 FQNNGV. V was cut by 5 bases and J by 7 bases, with 6 bases left in between. The CDR3 totals 11 residues. The CDR3 coding sequence is TGTGCCAGCAGCGCACGGAATGAGCAGTTCTTC. Amino acids: CASSARNEQFF.